These T cell receptor beta chains were read from a single sample in a study of CD8 T cells in Susac syndrome. Each CDR3 protein is one row after TCRdb ran MiXCR on the immunoSEQ multiplex PCR reads. The sample records more than 150,000 distinct CDR3 sequences, 92% being singletons. Material: CD4+ T cells from PBMCs. Source of these receptors: a human donor in good health. CDR3s include the opening cysteine and the closing phenylalanine or tryptophan. D genes are given only for firm matches. Where a row states a size, it is once, few, many or the class of an expanded clone; other rows omit it.

>TRBV20-1|.|.|13|TRBJ2-6
TGCAGTGCTAGAGTGGGACCCCCTCACGTCCTGACTTTC
CSARVGPPHVLTF
>TRBV27|.|TRBD1|14|TRBJ2-5
TGTGCCAGCAGCCGGGACAGATTTAGGGAGACCCAGTACTTC
CASSRDRFRETQYF
>TRBV2|.|.|15|TRBJ2-2
TGTGCCAGCAGTGGACAGGCCTGGGACACCGGGGAGCTGTTTTTT
CASSGQAWDTGELFF
>TRBV19|once|.|14|TRBJ2-2
TGTGCCAGTAGTAACGGGTGGGCCGACGGGGAGCTGTTTTTT
CASSNGWADGELFF
>TRBV4-3|.|TRBD1|14|TRBJ1-5
TGCGCCAGCAGCCTCGGACAGGGGGCAGAGCCCCAGCATTTT
CASSLGQGAEPQHF
>TRBV6-5|.|TRBD1|16|TRBJ1-5
TGTGCCAGCAGTTCTGAGAGGACAGGTTACGGCCAGCCCCAGCATTTT
CASSSERTGYGQPQHF
>TRBV7-2|.|.|15|TRBJ2-7
TGTGCCAGCAGCTCCTGGGGGTTACCCTCCTACGAGCAGTACTTC
CASSSWGLPSYEQYF
>TRBV12-3/TRBV12-4|.|.|11|TRBJ1-2
TGTGCCAGCAGTCCCGTAGATGGCTACACCTTC
CASSPVDGYTF
>TRBV18|few|TRBD1|14|TRBJ1-2
TGTGCCAGCTCAGGACAGGGGGCTAACTATGGCTACACCTTC
CASSGQGANYGYTF
>TRBV5-1|.|.|18|TRBJ1-4
TGCGCCAGCAGCTTGGGGCCTCCCCCGGGTCTCGAGAATGAAAAACTGTTTTTT
CASSLGPPPGLENEKLFF
>TRBV2|.|.|14|TRBJ1-2
TGTGCCAGCCTCTCCGCCGGCTGGGACTATGGCTACACCTTC
CASLSAGWDYGYTF
>TRBV7-6|.|.|14|TRBJ1-2
TGTGCCAGCAGCTTAGCGCCGAATGGGGACGGCTACACCTTC
CASSLAPNGDGYTF
>TRBV28|.|.|17|TRBJ2-1
TGTGCCAGCAGTCCCCGGATCGGGACGGAGGCCTACAATGAGCAGTTCTTC
CASSPRIGTEAYNEQFF
>TRBV20-1|.|.|12|TRBJ2-3
TGCAGTGCCCAGCCGAGCACAGATACGCAGTATTTT
CSAQPSTDTQYF
>TRBV29-1|.|.|12|TRBJ2-7
TGCAGCGTGGGGGCCGGGGTAACCGAGCAGTACTTC
CSVGAGVTEQYF
>TRBV2|.|.|13|TRBJ1-4
TGTGCCAGCAGTGATCGAAGAAATGAAAAACTGTTTTTT
CASSDRRNEKLFF
>TRBV5-1|.|.|14|TRBJ2-2
TGCGCCAGCAGCTTATACGGGGACTCCGGGGAGCTGTTTTTT
CASSLYGDSGELFF
>TRBV5-1|.|.|14|TRBJ2-5
TGCGCCAGCAGGTCAGACAGTACTGAAGAGACCCAGTACTTC
CASRSDSTEETQYF
>TRBV2|.|.|11|TRBJ2-3
TGTGCCAGCAGTTTCGCAGATACGCAGTATTTT
CASSFADTQYF
>TRBV20-1|.|TRBD2|16|TRBJ2-5
TGCAGTGCCGAAAATAGAAGAGCGGGAGGAGGGGAGACCCAGTACTTC
CSAENRRAGGGETQYF
>TRBV2|.|TRBD1|14|TRBJ1-2
TGTGCCAGCAGTGAAAAGGGGGCGGACTATGGCTACACCTTC
CASSEKGADYGYTF
>TRBV3-1|.|TRBD1|17|TRBJ2-1
TGTGCCAGCAGCCATAGGCTGGGGGACAGGGGATCCAATGAGCAGTTCTTC
CASSHRLGDRGSNEQFF
>TRBV7-2|once|.|14|TRBJ1-1
TGTGCCAGCAGTCATACGACAGGGAACACTGAAGCTTTCTTT
CASSHTTGNTEAFF
>TRBV6-5|.|.|16|TRBJ2-5
TGTGCCAGCAGTTACAGCGGGACAGGAAACCAAGAGACCCAGTACTTC
CASSYSGTGNQETQYF
>TRBV5-4|.|.|15|TRBJ2-2
TGTGCCAGCAGCTGGGGGTACCTGAACACCGGGGAGCTGTTTTTT
CASSWGYLNTGELFF
>TRBV9|.|TRBD1|15|TRBJ1-3
TGTGCCAGCAGCACCCCAGGGGGCGGTGGAAACACCATATATTTT
CASSTPGGGGNTIYF
>TRBV6-6|.|.|12|TRBJ2-1
TGTGCCAGCACCCCTAGTCTTTATGAGCAGTTCTTC
CASTPSLYEQFF
>TRBV5-1|.|TRBD1|15|TRBJ2-2
TGCGCCAGCAGCACACCTGGGACAGACACCGGGGAGCTGTTTTTT
CASSTPGTDTGELFF
>TRBV10-1|.|TRBD2|15|TRBJ2-2
TGCGCCAGCAGTGAGTTGGTAGCGGGGACCGGGGAGCTGTTTTTT
CASSELVAGTGELFF
>TRBV20-1|.|.|13|TRBJ1-5
TGCAGTGCGCATGGGGACGTCAATCAGCCCCAGCATTTT
CSAHGDVNQPQHF
>TRBV24-1|once|.|13|TRBJ1-4
TGTGCCACCAGTGACAGCGGACGGGAAAAACTGTTTTTT
CATSDSGREKLFF
>TRBV24-1|.|TRBD1|18|TRBJ2-1
TGTGCCACCAGTGATTTGGATGACAGGGGTGTCGAACTCGGTGAGCAGTTCTTC
CATSDLDDRGVELGEQFF
>TRBV12-3/TRBV12-4|.|.|16|TRBJ2-2
TGTGCCAGCAGTCCTAACAGGGTCCCTAGCACCGGGGAGCTGTTTTTT
CASSPNRVPSTGELFF
>TRBV7-3|once|.|18|TRBJ2-6
TGTGCCAGCAGCTTAATAGGGCAGCCAAGCTCTGGGGCCAACGTCCTGACTTTC
CASSLIGQPSSGANVLTF
>TRBV28|.|.|16|TRBJ1-5
TGTGCCAGCAGTTTAATTCCAGGGGACCGCAATCAGCCCCAGCATTTT
CASSLIPGDRNQPQHF
>TRBV20-1|few|TRBD2|15|TRBJ2-3
TGCAGTGCTAGAAGGCTAGCGGGAGGCACAGATACGCAGTATTTT
CSARRLAGGTDTQYF
>TRBV30|.|.|13|TRBJ2-1
TGTGCCTCACAGACCTACGCGTACAATGAGCAGTTCTTC
CASQTYAYNEQFF
>TRBV15|.|.|13|TRBJ2-3
TGTGCCACCAGCAGAGAGAGCACAGATACGCAGTATTTT
CATSRESTDTQYF
>TRBV7-9|.|.|14|TRBJ1-1
TGTGCCAGCAGCTTAGGACACCCGAACACTGAAGCTTTCTTT
CASSLGHPNTEAFF
>TRBV18|.|TRBD1|14|TRBJ1-4
TGTGCCAGCTCCAGGGGGCAGACGGATGAAAAACTGTTTTTT
CASSRGQTDEKLFF
>TRBV5-1|.|.|14|TRBJ2-7
TGCGCCAGCAGCTTAGACCCCGGCCCCTACGAGCAGTACTTC
CASSLDPGPYEQYF
>TRBV30|.|.|12|TRBJ1-1
TGTGCCTGCAACGACGGGGCCACTGAAGCTTTCTTT
CACNDGATEAFF
>TRBV7-8|.|.|16|TRBJ1-3
TGTGCCAGCAGCCCCAGACAGGACGTCTCTGGAAACACCATATATTTT
CASSPRQDVSGNTIYF
>TRBV7-2|once|.|15|TRBJ2-2
TGTGCCAGCAGCCTCAGACCCAACAGGGCCGGGGAGCTGTTTTTT
CASSLRPNRAGELFF
>TRBV12-3/TRBV12-4|.|.|16|TRBJ2-2
TGTGCCAGCACCCATTCCGGGCTTGAAATGACCGGGGAGCTGTTTTTT
CASTHSGLEMTGELFF
>TRBV28|.|.|13|TRBJ2-7
TGTGCCAGCAGGCCAGGGGCGACCTACGAGCAGTACTTC
CASRPGATYEQYF
>TRBV27|once|TRBD2|21|TRBJ2-4
TGTGCCAGCAGTTTCCGACCCCCCACTAGCGGTCTGGCCGGTCCCAAAAACATTCAGTACTTC
CASSFRPPTSGLAGPKNIQYF
>TRBV9|.|.|14|TRBJ2-7
TGTGCCAGCAGCCCAGGGGAGGGGTACTACGAGCAGTACTTC
CASSPGEGYYEQYF
>TRBV12-3/TRBV12-4|.|TRBD1|16|TRBJ1-4
TGTGCCAGCAGTTTCGGGACAGGGGGGACTAATGAAAAACTGTTTTTT
CASSFGTGGTNEKLFF
>TRBV19|.|.|17|TRBJ1-1
TGTGCCAGTAGTATCCGACAGGCAATGGGGGTGAACACTGAAGCTTTCTTT
CASSIRQAMGVNTEAFF